These 32 T cell receptor beta chains originate from one sample sequenced in a study of T cells after yellow fever vaccination. MiXCR, run by TCRdb on the 5' RACE reads, gives a single entry per CDR3 protein. The data show 300,000 or so distinct CDR3 sequences, under 15% seen once. The sequencing used CD4+ T cells sorted from PBMCs, collected 45 days after the yellow fever booster vaccination. The receptor set was obtained from a man aged 25-45 years who received the YFV17D yellow fever vaccine.

The rearrangement joins TRBV19 to TRBJ2-3; no definite D call. CDR3 size: 16 residues. V was shortened by 6 bases and J by 3 bases, with 19 bases between the two germline ends. Germline assignment: CDR1 LNHDA and CDR2 SQIVND (reference sequence). The CDR3 region has the DNA TGTGCCAGTAGCCACCTCCGGGCCGCGTCGACAGATACGCAGTATTTT. Its protein product is CASSHLRAASTDTQYF.

This chain uses TRBV6-2 or TRBV6-3 with TRBJ2-7; 9 bases agree with TRBD1. The CDR3 has 16 amino acids. J was trimmed by 4 bases and V by 2 bases; bases with no gene match: 9. In germline, CDR1 is MNHEY, CDR2 SVGEGT. The CDR3 region has the DNA TGTGCCAGCAGTTACCGGGACAGGGTTAGCGGTTACGAGCAGTACTTC. Amino acid sequence: CASSYRDRVSGYEQYF.

This clonotype turned up a few times. The chain joins TRBV7-2 to TRBJ2-7; D possibly uses TRBD1 or TRBD2 (5 bases each). The CDR3 is 15 amino acids. Trimming cost V 3 bases and J 0 bases, with 12 bases left between them. The V gene's germline CDR1 is SGHTA and CDR2 FQGNSA. The CDR3 spells CASSFWDGGSYEQYF. Here the CDR3 DNA reads TGTGCCAGCAGCTTTTGGGACGGAGGCTCCTACGAGCAGTACTTC.

This clonotype was counted between two and nine times. The rearrangement joins TRBV5-1 to TRBJ2-3; TRBD2 matches 8 bases. The V gene's germline CDR1 is SGHRS and CDR2 YFSETQ. V dropped 4 bases and J dropped 6; count of bases not matched to a gene: 16. The CDR3 length is 17 residues. This CDR3 reads CASSLTGSGTLGDTQYF. The CDR3, as DNA: TGCGCCAGCAGCCTGACTGGTAGCGGGACCCTGGGGGATACGCAGTATTTT.

This clonotype was seen only a few times. This chain uses TRBV11-2 with TRBJ2-5, with D perhaps assigned TRBD1 or TRBD2 (6 bases each). This CDR3 has 18 amino acids. Trimming left V 5 bases short and J 0 bases short, with 22 bases between. Germline V lookup: CDR1 SGHAT, CDR2 FQNNGV. CDR3 in DNA: TGTGCCAGCAGCCTCCCGGAGGGACAACTCATGTACCAAGAGACCCAGTACTTC. Translated: CASSLPEGQLMYQETQYF.

The CDR3 loop is CASSPQAGPFNTGELFF. CDR3 sequence (DNA): TGTGCCAGCAGCCCCCAGGCGGGACCTTTCAACACCGGGGAGCTGTTTTTT. The chain employs TRBV27 and TRBJ2-2; TRBD2 might be the D (6 bases). Germline V gene sequence: CDR1 MNHEY, CDR2 SMNVEV (reference sequence). This CDR3 has 17 residues. Trimming left V 6 bases short and J 2 bases short, with 19 bases between.

This rearrangement joins TRBV7-2 to TRBJ2-3, with D perhaps TRBD2 (5 bases). CDR1 is SGHTA, CDR2 FQGNSA, per germline. Trimming took 4 bases from V and 9 from J, leaving 14 bases between them. The CDR3 is made up of 13 amino acids. The CDR3 is CASSSGSDQTQYF. For the CDR3, the DNA is TGTGCCAGCAGCTCTGGTAGCGATCAGACGCAGTATTTT.

This clonotype was counted only a few times. V and J are TRBV5-1 and TRBJ1-1; D call uncertain. The V gene lost 0 bases and the J gene lost 6 bases, with 12 bases spanning the gap. CDR1 is SGHRS, CDR2 YFSETQ, per germline. CDR3 length: 14 residues. Here the CDR3 DNA reads TGCGCCAGCAGCTTGGTCGCGGGAAGCGCTGAAGCTTTCTTT. This translates into CASSLVAGSAEAFF.

The chain joins TRBV5-1 to TRBJ2-4; 10 bases are shared with TRBD2. The length of the CDR3 is 17 residues. Trimming at V came to 4 bases and at J to 3 bases, leaving 10 bases not matched to a gene. Germline values: CDR1 SGHRS, CDR2 YFSETQ. The DNA of the CDR3 is TGCGCCAGCAGCAAGGACCTAGCGGGGGCCCACAAAAACATTCAGTACTTC. Amino acids: CASSKDLAGAHKNIQYF. Looking up the rest from reference TRBV5-1 and TRBJ2-4 gives the full variable domain: KAGVTQTPRYLIKTRGQQVTLSCSPISGHRSVSWYQQTPGQGLQFLFEYFSETQRNKGNFPGRFSGRQFSNSRSEMNVSTLELGDSALYLCASSKDLAGAHKNIQYFGAGTRLSVL.

There are a few counts of this clonotype. This chain connects TRBV6-5 to TRBJ2-4; TRBD2 might be the D (5 bases). The length of the CDR3 is 12 residues. Trimming cost V 8 bases and J 2 bases, with 7 bases left between them. Per the germline V gene, CDR1 is MNHEY and CDR2 is SVGAGI. The DNA for the CDR3 is TGTGCCAGCGGACTCCCCAAAAACATTCAGTACTTC. This translates into CASGLPKNIQYF.

V gene TRBV30 combines with J gene TRBJ2-3, with D possibly being TRBD1 (6 bases). Germline lookup yields CDR1 GTSNPN and CDR2 SVGIG (reference sequence). The CDR3 is 15 residues long. Trimming removed 3 bases at V and 1 base at J, with 14 bases between. CDR3 sequence: CAWRATGIGTDTQYF. CDR3 in DNA: TGTGCCTGGAGGGCAACAGGGATTGGCACAGATACGCAGTATTTT.

In this sample, this clonotype turned up many times. The chain recombines TRBV6-1 with TRBJ2-7, with 7 bases identical to TRBD2. Per germline, CDR1 MNHNS and CDR2 SASEGT. The J segment lost 3 bases and the V segment lost 7 bases, leaving 15 bases of the junction unmatched. This CDR3 has 16 amino acids. CDR3 sequence: CASTPGEGAISYEQYF. CDR3 DNA sequence: TGTGCCAGCACCCCTGGGGAGGGAGCAATTAGCTACGAGCAGTACTTC.

The chain carries TRBV10-2 and TRBJ2-2, with TRBD2 identical over 8 bases. The CDR3 is made up of 14 amino acids. Germline CDR1 WSHSY, CDR2 SAAADI. V lost 4 bases, J lost 7 bases, and 5 bases stayed unmatched. CDR3 sequence (DNA): TGCGCCAGCAGTGTGACGAGCGGGAGCGGGGAGCTGTTTTTT. Translating it yields CASSVTSGSGELFF.

The gene calls are TRBV7-2 and TRBJ2-7; no clear D. This CDR3 has 12 amino acids. V was pared by 3 bases and J by 5 bases, with 8 bases between. Germline CDR1 is SGHTA and CDR2 is FQGNSA. CDR3 sequence: CASSFSRDEQYF. CDR3 nucleotide sequence: TGTGCCAGCAGCTTCAGCCGGGACGAGCAGTACTTC.

The chain has TRBV7-2 and TRBJ2-7; TRBD1 matches at 8 bases. Germline CDR1 and CDR2: SGHTA and FQGNSA. The CDR3 extends over 14 amino acids. V lost 5 bases and J lost 6; bases outside the gene matches: 9. This chain's CDR3 is CASSPRGLVCEQYF. The CDR3 DNA follows: TGTGCCAGCAGCCCCAGGGGGCTGGTCTGCGAGCAGTACTTC. The whole variable domain, filled in from reference TRBV7-2 and TRBJ2-7, reads GAGVSQSPSNKVTEKGKDVELRCDPISGHTALYWYRQSLGQGLEFLIYFQGNSAPDKSGLPSDRFSAERTGGSVSTLTIQRTQQEDSAVYLCASSPRGLVCEQYFGPGTRLTVT.

This clonotype was observed a few times. This rearrangement joins TRBV5-1 to TRBJ1-2, with D possibly TRBD1 on 5 matching bases. CDR3 length: 13 amino acids. The germline V gene encodes CDR1 SGHRS and CDR2 YFSETQ. V lost 2 bases, J lost 4 bases, and 9 bases lay in between. CDR3 in amino acids: CASSFGGGYGYTF. The CDR3 bases are TGCGCCAGCAGCTTCGGGGGAGGCTATGGCTACACCTTC.

This clonotype has only a few counts. The J gene is TRBJ2-7, the V gene TRBV7-9; a possible D gene is TRBD2 (5 bases). V lost 5 bases to trimming and J lost 4 bases, with 12 bases between them. CDR1 is SEHNR and CDR2 is FQNEAQ in the germline V gene (reference sequence). The CDR3 consists of 13 residues. Here the CDR3 DNA reads TGTGCCAGCAGCCCCGGGAAGAGGTACGAGCAGTACTTC. Its protein is CASSPGKRYEQYF.

This clonotype appeared many times. The junction and the germline gene differ at one end; a read error may be behind it. The V and J genes are TRBV5-1 and TRBJ1-1; a weak D match, TRBD1 (5 bases). Germline V gene data show CDR1 as SGHRS and CDR2 as YFSETQ. The CDR3 is 14 amino acids. The CDR3 DNA reads as TGTGCCAGCAGCTTAGACAGAATGAACACTGAAGCTTTCTTT. As protein: CASSLDRMNTEAFF.

Only a few counts were recorded for this clonotype. The chain has TRBV20-1 and TRBJ2-7; D is perhaps TRBD1 (6 bases). The CDR3 is made up of 14 amino acids. The V gene lost 0 bases and the J gene lost 7 bases, with 16 bases spanning the gap. Germline-derived CDR1 and CDR2 are DFQATT and SNEGSKA (reference sequence). CDR3 DNA sequence: TGCAGTGCTAGAGAAGGGGGTAACCAAAGGGAGCAGTACTTC. This encodes CSAREGGNQREQYF.

J is TRBJ1-2 and V is TRBV28; no firm D call. CDR1 and CDR2 (germline): MDHEN, SYDVKM. Trimming took off 1 base at V and 8 bases at J, with 8 bases between the two ends. The CDR3 is 12 amino acids. DNA of the CDR3: TGTGCCAGCAGTTTATTGGAGAGAGGCTACACCTTC. Translating gives CASSLLERGYTF.

About this clonotype: Just one base apart from a much larger clone, this may be a read error. The J gene is TRBJ2-3, the V gene TRBV5-1, with D possibly matching TRBD2 (6 bases). The ends were cut back, 5 bases at V and 0 bases at J, with 13 bases in the middle. Germline V gene data show CDR1 as SGHRS and CDR2 as YFSETQ. This CDR3 has 15 amino acids. CDR3: CASRTGGTSTDTQYF. CDR3 in DNA: TGCGCCAGCAGGACGGGCGGGACTAGCACAGATACGCAGTATTTT.

This clonotype has more than one count but fewer than ten. The V and J genes are TRBV3-1 and TRBJ1-1, with D perhaps TRBD1 (5 bases). Germline lookup yields CDR1 LGHDT and CDR2 YNNKEL (reference sequence). This CDR3 is built from 14 residues. V was pared by 2 bases and J by 3 bases, with 10 bases between. This CDR3 reads CASSQFAGDTEAFF. CDR3 in DNA: TGTGCCAGCAGCCAATTTGCGGGGGACACTGAAGCTTTCTTT.

The chain recombines TRBV27 with TRBJ1-1; D call uncertain. V was clipped by 4 bases and J by 1 base, with 10 bases between them. Germline assignment: CDR1 MNHEY and CDR2 SMNVEV (reference sequence). This CDR3 spans 14 amino acids. In nucleotides, the CDR3 is TGTGCCAGCAGTTCCTCGGAGGCGAACACTGAAGCTTTCTTT. This encodes CASSSSEANTEAFF.

This clonotype was recorded a few times. The V and J genes are TRBV20-1 and TRBJ1-6, with unresolved D. V lost 4 bases and J lost 0, with 10 bases in between. Germline assignment: CDR1 DFQATT and CDR2 SNEGSKA (reference sequence). The length of the CDR3 is 15 residues. The CDR3 here is CSATASGSYNSPLHF. CDR3 DNA: TGCAGTGCTACAGCCTCTGGCTCCTATAATTCACCCCTCCACTTT.

The chain's CDR3 is CASSHTGVAETQYF. DNA for the CDR3: TGTGCCAGCAGCCACACAGGGGTTGCAGAGACCCAGTACTTC. The chain uses TRBV7-3 and TRBJ2-5; 7 bases are shared with TRBD1. V lost 5 bases and J lost 4; bases outside the gene matches: 7. The CDR3 sequence is 14 residues long. Germline values: CDR1 SGHTA, CDR2 FQGTGA.

In its sample, this clonotype was seen a few times. The rearrangement uses TRBV7-8 and TRBJ2-7; TRBD2 matches at 9 bases. Germline trimming cut 1 base from V and 3 bases from J; bases unmatched to any gene: 1. This CDR3 has 14 amino acids. The germline V gene encodes CDR1 SGHVS and CDR2 FQNEAQ. DNA for the CDR3: TGTGCCAGCAGCTTAGTACTAGCGGGCTACGAGCAGTACTTC. Its translation is CASSLVLAGYEQYF. The full variable domain, in which reference TRBV7-8 and TRBJ2-7 provide the parts outside the CDR3, is GAGVSQSPRYKVAKRGQDVALRCDPISGHVSLFWYQQALGQGPEFLTYFQNEAQLDKSGLPSDRFFAERPEGSVSTLKIQRTQQEDSAVYLCASSLVLAGYEQYFGPGTRLTVT.

This clonotype has a count of ten or more. The chain joins TRBV5-1 to TRBJ2-7; D may be TRBD1 (6 bases). CDR1 and CDR2 (germline): SGHRS, YFSETQ. The V end lost 3 bases, the J end lost 4 bases, and 8 bases lay between the germline ends. There are 12 residues in the CDR3. The CDR3 nucleotides are TGCGCCAGCAGCTACCAGGGGTACGAGCAGTACTTC. It yields the protein CASSYQGYEQYF.

The genes are TRBV20-1 and TRBJ1-5; tentative D call: TRBD1 (5 bases). The CDR3 loop spans 16 amino acids. Germline assignment: CDR1 DFQATT and CDR2 SNEGSKA (reference sequence). Trimming took 0 bases from V and 0 from J, leaving 12 bases between them. For the CDR3, the DNA is TGCAGTGCTAGAGATGGGGGGGGGTTTAGCAATCAGCCCCAGCATTTT. This translates into CSARDGGGFSNQPQHF.

This clonotype turned up a few times. The V and J genes are TRBV6-1 and TRBJ2-7, with D possibly called TRBD1 or TRBD2 (5 bases each). Germline lookup yields CDR1 MNHNS and CDR2 SASEGT. This CDR3 has 14 amino acids. V was pared by 5 bases and J by 2 bases, with 13 bases between. The CDR3 coding sequence is TGTGCCAGCAGTACGGGGCCACATCCCTACGAGCAGTACTTC. Encoded protein: CASSTGPHPYEQYF.

This clonotype has a handful of counts. The chain is built from TRBV7-2 and TRBJ2-7; possibly TRBD2 for D (7 bases). V was cut by 10 bases and J by 4 bases, with 23 bases left in between. The CDR3 loop spans 15 amino acids. Germline V gene sequence: CDR1 SGHTA, CDR2 FQGNSA. CDR3 in amino acids: CATQKAGGAAYEQYF. Here the CDR3 DNA reads TGTGCCACACAAAAGGCTGGGGGGGCCGCTTACGAGCAGTACTTC.

The chain recombines TRBV24-1 with TRBJ2-1; D unresolved. Trimming took 4 bases from V and 3 from J, leaving 6 bases between them. The CDR3 extends over 13 amino acids. Germline assignment: CDR1 KGHDR and CDR2 SFDVKD. The DNA for the CDR3 is TGTGCCACCAGTGACCAGAACTACAATGAGCAGTTCTTC. Protein product: CATSDQNYNEQFF.

J is TRBJ2-4 and V is TRBV7-2; D uncertain. The CDR3 sequence is 10 residues long. Germline assignment: CDR1 SGHTA and CDR2 FQGNSA. V lost 4 bases to trimming and J lost 15 bases, with 10 bases between them. The CDR3 reads CASSSSRSYF. The DNA for the CDR3 is TGTGCCAGCAGCTCCAGTAGATCGTACTTC.